This T cell receptor beta chain was identified in a study of blood T cell repertoires in COVID-19. Across the whole study: Acute and convalescent COVID-19 samples came from the United States, Italy and Spain. Sample material is recorded as cDNA or gDNA derived from T cells, B-cell-depleted T cells, or PBMCs.

Either two negative PCRs, clearance, or symptom resolution qualified Cohort 3 donors as recovered. The assay was immunoSEQ multiplex PCR, and TCRdb's table has in-frame clones only and misses some. The sample lists 430,000 or so clones; roughly 90% were seen once. The CDR3 covers 11 residues. With 2 bases clipped from V and 11 bases from J, the junction kept 1 base outside the gene matches. CDR1 and CDR2 from the germline V gene are SGHAT and FQNNGV. The sequenced material came from PBMCs or T cells enriched from blood (not recorded which). V is TRBV11-2 and J is TRBJ1-1, with 8 bases fitting TRBD1. The sequence was collected from a woman between 35 and 50 years old who had recovered from COVID-19. CDR3 coding DNA: TGTGCCAGCAGCTTACAGGGGGCGGCTTTCTTT. It is translated as CASSLQGAAFF.